Shown below are 9 T cell receptor beta chains from a single sample sequenced in a study of T cells in Graves' hyperthyroidism and ophthalmopathy. What was amplified from RNA transcripts were TCR beta CDR3 regions. With the HTBI primer set, the TCR CDR3 went through a first round of RT-PCR. TCRdb processed the multiplex PCR reads anew with MiXCR; each CDR3 protein has one entry. The sample yields hundreds of thousands of distinct CDR3 sequences, roughly 16% seen once. The sequencing sample was made of blood. Receptor source: a woman aged 30 to 39 with Graves' hyperthyroidism.

This clonotype was detected only a few times. This rearrangement joins TRBV5-4 to TRBJ2-5, with 8 bases matching TRBD1. CDR1 and CDR2 (germline): SGHNT, YYREEE (reference sequence). Unmatched junction bases numbered 15, after V lost 0 bases and J lost 5 bases. The CDR3 extends over 18 amino acids. This chain's CDR3 is CASSLAKRVQGGWETQYF. Written as DNA, the CDR3 is TGTGCCAGCAGCTTGGCCAAGAGGGTACAGGGGGGTTGGGAGACCCAGTACTTC. Filled out from reference TRBV5-4 and TRBJ2-5, the complete variable domain reads ETGVTQSPTHLIKTRGQQVTLRCSSQSGHNTVSWYQQALGQGPQFIFQYYREEENGRGNFPPRFSGLQFPNYSSELNVNALELDDSALYLCASSLAKRVQGGWETQYFGPGTRLLVL.

The sample holds many counts of this clonotype. This sequence joins TRBV28 and TRBJ2-7, with D possibly being TRBD1 (5 bases). The length of the CDR3 is 15 residues. V lost 3 bases and J 5 bases, leaving 17 bases between the germline ends. From germline, CDR1 is MDHEN and CDR2 SYDVKM. The CDR3 sequence is CASSFSQGAVDEQYF. In nucleotides, the CDR3 is TGTGCCAGCAGTTTTTCCCAGGGTGCGGTCGACGAGCAGTACTTC.

At least ten counts were recorded for this clonotype. The chain uses TRBV30 and TRBJ2-7, with TRBD1 matching over 8 bases. CDR1 GTSNPN and CDR2 SVGIG come from the germline V gene (reference sequence). The V segment lost 4 bases and the J segment 7 bases; nucleotides outside the gene matches: 15. This CDR3 has 15 amino acids. The CDR3 DNA is TGTGCCTGGACACCGGACAGGGACGACCTGGGGGAGCAGTACTTC. This sequence encodes CAWTPDRDDLGEQYF.

This chain uses TRBV10-3 with TRBJ1-2; TRBD1 might be the D (6 bases). Trimming stripped 2 bases from V and 2 bases from J, with 6 bases between. This CDR3 spans 13 amino acids. Germline CDR1 and CDR2: ENHRY and SYGVKD. DNA for the CDR3: TGTGCCATCAGTGAGCAGGGGAACTATGGCTACACCTTC. Translating it yields CAISEQGNYGYTF.

This clonotype has a count of ten or more. This rearrangement joins TRBV30 to TRBJ2-3; the D gene is possibly TRBD2 (6 bases). The CDR3 is 14 amino acids. The germline gives CDR1 GTSNPN, CDR2 SVGIG (reference sequence). V was shortened by 5 bases and J by 2 bases, with 14 bases between the two germline ends. CDR3 bases: TGTGCCTGGCAGGCGGGACTCGTCACAGATACGCAGTATTTT. Translated: CAWQAGLVTDTQYF.

This clonotype was seen ten or more times. The gene calls are TRBV7-9 and TRBJ2-2; TRBD1 matches at 8 bases. Germline values: CDR1 SEHNR, CDR2 FQNEAQ (reference sequence). V gave up 5 bases and J gave up 7 bases; unmatched junction bases: 9. This CDR3 contains 15 residues. The chain's CDR3 is CASSPLGQGGGELFF. In DNA form, the CDR3 reads TGTGCCAGCAGCCCACTAGGACAGGGCGGCGGGGAGCTGTTTTTT.

This clonotype has only a few counts. This rearrangement joins TRBV20-1 to TRBJ2-1; 10 positions agree with TRBD2. CDR1 DFQATT and CDR2 SNEGSKA come from the germline V gene (reference sequence). The CDR3 contains 14 residues. V lost 4 bases and J lost 4; bases outside the gene matches: 4. The CDR3 nucleotides are TGCAGTGCTATACTAGCGGGAATTTACAATGAGCAGTTCTTC. Residues: CSAILAGIYNEQFF.

This clonotype was counted at least ten times. J is TRBJ1-1 and V is TRBV20-1; maybe TRBD1 (5 bases). The CDR3 sequence is 13 residues long. Trimming took off 0 bases at V and 3 bases at J, with 8 bases between the two ends. In germline, CDR1 is DFQATT, CDR2 SNEGSKA (reference sequence). The CDR3 reads CSAREGGDTEAFF. In nucleotides, the CDR3 is TGCAGTGCTAGAGAGGGGGGAGACACTGAAGCTTTCTTT.

The chain links TRBV30 to TRBJ2-3; possible D gene TRBD1, 6 bases. The CDR3 length is 17 residues. Germline CDR1 reads GTSNPN; CDR2 reads SVGIG (reference sequence). The V and J ends lost 1 base and 0 bases respectively, with 17 bases between them. This chain's CDR3 is CAWSGTGSVTSTDTQYF. The CDR3 coding sequence is TGTGCCTGGAGTGGTACAGGGAGCGTAACTAGCACAGATACGCAGTATTTT.